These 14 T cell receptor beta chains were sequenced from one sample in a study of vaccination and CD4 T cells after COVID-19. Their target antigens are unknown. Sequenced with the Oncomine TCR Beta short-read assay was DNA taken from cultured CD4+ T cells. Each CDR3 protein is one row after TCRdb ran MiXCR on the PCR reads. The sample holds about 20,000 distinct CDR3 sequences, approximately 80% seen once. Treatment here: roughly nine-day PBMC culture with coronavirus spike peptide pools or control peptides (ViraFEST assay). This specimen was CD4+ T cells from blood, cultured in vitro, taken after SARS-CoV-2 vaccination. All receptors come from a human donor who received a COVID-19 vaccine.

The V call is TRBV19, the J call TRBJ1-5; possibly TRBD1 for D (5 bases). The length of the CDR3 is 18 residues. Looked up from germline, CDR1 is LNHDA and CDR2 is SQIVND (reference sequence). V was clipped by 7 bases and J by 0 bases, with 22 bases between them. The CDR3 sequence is CASMGGLTSELSNQPQHF. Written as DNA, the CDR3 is TGTGCCAGTATGGGGGGATTGACAAGCGAACTTAGCAATCAGCCCCAGCATTTT. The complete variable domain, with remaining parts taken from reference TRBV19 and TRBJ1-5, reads DGGITQSPKYLFRKEGQNVTLSCEQNLNHDAMYWYRQDPGQGLRLIYYSQIVNDFQKGDIAEGYSVSREKKESFPLTVTSAQKNPTAFYLCASMGGLTSELSNQPQHFGDGTRLSIL.

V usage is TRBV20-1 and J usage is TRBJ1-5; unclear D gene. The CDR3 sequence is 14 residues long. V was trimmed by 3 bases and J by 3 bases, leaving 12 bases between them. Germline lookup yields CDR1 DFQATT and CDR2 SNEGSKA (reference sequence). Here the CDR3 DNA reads TGCAGTGCTAGGGGTCAGGTTGTCAATCAGCCCCAGCATTTT. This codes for CSARGQVVNQPQHF.

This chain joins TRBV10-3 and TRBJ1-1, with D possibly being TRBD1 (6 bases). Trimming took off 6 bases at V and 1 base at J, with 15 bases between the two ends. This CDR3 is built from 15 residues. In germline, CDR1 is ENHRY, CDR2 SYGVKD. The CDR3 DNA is TGTGCCATCAGGGGTTCGGGGACACGGAACACTGAAGCTTTCTTT. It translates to CAIRGSGTRNTEAFF.

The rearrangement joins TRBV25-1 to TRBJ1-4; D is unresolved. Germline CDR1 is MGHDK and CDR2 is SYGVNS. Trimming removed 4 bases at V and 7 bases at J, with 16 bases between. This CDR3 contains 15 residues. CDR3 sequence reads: CASSVRPSRFEKLFF. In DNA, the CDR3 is TGTGCCAGCAGTGTTCGCCCAAGCCGATTTGAAAAACTGTTTTTT.

In DNA form, the CDR3 reads TGTGCCAGCAGTTCTGCTAGCGGGGGGATCGGGGAGCTGTTTTTT. As protein: CASSSASGGIGELFF. The V call is TRBV6-2 or TRBV6-3, the J call TRBJ2-2; 11 bases fit TRBD2. V lost 4 bases, J lost 7 bases, and 5 bases stayed unmatched. The CDR3 loop spans 15 amino acids. The germline V gene encodes CDR1 MNHEY and CDR2 SVGEGT.

CDR3 region: CSARWQSQETQYF. In DNA, the CDR3 is TGCAGTGCTAGATGGCAGTCCCAAGAGACCCAGTACTTC. J is TRBJ2-5 and V is TRBV20-1, with unresolved D. The length of the CDR3 is 13 residues. CDR1 DFQATT and CDR2 SNEGSKA come from the germline V gene (reference sequence). The germline V and J ends were trimmed by 2 bases and 1 base, with 8 bases remaining between them.

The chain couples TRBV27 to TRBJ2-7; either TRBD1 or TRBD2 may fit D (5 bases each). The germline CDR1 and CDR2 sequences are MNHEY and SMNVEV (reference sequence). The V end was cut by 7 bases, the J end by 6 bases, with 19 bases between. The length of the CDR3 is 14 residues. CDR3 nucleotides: TGTGCCAGCAAGCAGGCAGGCTTGAGGGGCGAGCAGTACTTC. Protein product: CASKQAGLRGEQYF.

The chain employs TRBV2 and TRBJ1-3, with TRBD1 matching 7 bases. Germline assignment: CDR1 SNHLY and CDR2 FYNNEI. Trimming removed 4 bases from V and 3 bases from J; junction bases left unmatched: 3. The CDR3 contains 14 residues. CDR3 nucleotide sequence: TGTGCCAGCAGTGTGGGGACAGTTGGAAACACCATATATTTT. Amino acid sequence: CASSVGTVGNTIYF.

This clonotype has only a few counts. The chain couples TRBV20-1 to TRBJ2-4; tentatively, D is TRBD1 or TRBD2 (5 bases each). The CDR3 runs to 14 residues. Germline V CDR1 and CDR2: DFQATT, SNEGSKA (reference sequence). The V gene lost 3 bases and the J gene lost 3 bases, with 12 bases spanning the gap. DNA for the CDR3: TGCAGTGCTAGTAAGCAGGGAGTCAAAAACATTCAGTACTTC. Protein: CSASKQGVKNIQYF.

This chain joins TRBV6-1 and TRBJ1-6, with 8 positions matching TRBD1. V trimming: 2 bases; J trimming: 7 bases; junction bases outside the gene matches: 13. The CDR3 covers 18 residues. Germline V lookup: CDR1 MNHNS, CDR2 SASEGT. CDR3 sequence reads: CASSESGPGRGRNSPLHF. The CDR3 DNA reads TGTGCCAGCAGTGAAAGTGGCCCCGGCAGGGGGCGGAATTCACCCCTCCACTTT.

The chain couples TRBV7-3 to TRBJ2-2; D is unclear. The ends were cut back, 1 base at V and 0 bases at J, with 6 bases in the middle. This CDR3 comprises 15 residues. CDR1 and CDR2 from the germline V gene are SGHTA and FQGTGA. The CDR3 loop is CASSLKPANTGELFF. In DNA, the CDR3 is TGTGCCAGCAGCTTAAAACCCGCGAACACCGGGGAGCTGTTTTTT.

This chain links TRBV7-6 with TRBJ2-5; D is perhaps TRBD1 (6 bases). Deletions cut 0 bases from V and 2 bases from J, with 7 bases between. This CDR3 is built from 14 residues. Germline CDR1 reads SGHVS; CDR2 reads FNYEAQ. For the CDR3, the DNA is TGTGCCAGCAGCTTAGCGGGGACACAAGAGACCCAGTACTTC. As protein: CASSLAGTQETQYF.

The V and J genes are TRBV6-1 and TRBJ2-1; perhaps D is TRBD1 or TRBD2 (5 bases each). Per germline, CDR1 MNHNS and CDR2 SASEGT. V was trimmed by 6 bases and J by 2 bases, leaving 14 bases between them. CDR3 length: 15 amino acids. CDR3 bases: TGTGCCAGCAGGGGTAATGGGGGTACCTACAATGAGCAGTTCTTC. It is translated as CASRGNGGTYNEQFF.

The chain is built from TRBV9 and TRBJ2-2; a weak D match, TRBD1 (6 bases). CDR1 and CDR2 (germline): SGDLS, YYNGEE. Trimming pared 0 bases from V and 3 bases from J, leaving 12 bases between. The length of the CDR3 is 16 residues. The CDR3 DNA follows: TGTGCCAGCAGCGTAGATCCCAGGACAGACACCGGGGAGCTGTTTTTT. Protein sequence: CASSVDPRTDTGELFF.